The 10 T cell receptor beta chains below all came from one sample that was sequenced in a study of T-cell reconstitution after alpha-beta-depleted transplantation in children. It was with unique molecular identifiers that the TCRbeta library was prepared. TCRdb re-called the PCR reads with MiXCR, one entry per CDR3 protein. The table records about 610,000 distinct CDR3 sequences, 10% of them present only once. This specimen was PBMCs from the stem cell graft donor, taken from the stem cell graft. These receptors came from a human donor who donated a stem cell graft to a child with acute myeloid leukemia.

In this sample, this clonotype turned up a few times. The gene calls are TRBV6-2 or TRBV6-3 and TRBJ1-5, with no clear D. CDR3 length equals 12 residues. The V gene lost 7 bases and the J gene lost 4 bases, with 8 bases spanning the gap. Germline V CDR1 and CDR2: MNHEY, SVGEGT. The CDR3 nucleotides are TGTGCCAGCAAGGATCCGAATCAGCCCCAGCATTTT. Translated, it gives CASKDPNQPQHF.

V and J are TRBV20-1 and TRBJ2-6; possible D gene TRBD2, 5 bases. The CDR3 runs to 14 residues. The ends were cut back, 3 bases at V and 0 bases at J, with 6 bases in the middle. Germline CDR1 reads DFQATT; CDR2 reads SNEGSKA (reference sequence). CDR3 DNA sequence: TGCAGTGCTAGGGGGAGCTCTGGGGCCAACGTCCTGACTTTC. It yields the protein CSARGSSGANVLTF.

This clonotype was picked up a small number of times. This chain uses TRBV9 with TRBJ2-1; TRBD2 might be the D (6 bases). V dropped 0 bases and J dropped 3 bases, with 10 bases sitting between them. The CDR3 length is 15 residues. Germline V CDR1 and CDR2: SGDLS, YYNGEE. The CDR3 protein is CASSVELAVYNEQFF. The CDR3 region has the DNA TGTGCCAGCAGCGTAGAACTAGCAGTCTACAATGAGCAGTTCTTC.

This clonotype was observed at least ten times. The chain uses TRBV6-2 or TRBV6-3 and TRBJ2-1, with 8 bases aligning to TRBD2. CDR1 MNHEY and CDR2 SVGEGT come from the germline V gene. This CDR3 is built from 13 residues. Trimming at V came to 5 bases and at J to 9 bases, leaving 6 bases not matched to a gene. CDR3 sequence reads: CASSREGRGEQFF. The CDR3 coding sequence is TGTGCCAGCAGTCGGGAGGGCCGCGGTGAGCAGTTCTTC.

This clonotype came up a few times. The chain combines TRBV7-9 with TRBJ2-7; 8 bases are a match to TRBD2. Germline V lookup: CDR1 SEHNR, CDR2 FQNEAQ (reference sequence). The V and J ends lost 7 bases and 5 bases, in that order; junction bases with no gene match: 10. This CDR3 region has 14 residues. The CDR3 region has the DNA TGTGCCAGCACCAAAGGGCGGGAGGAGAACGAGCAGTACTTC. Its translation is CASTKGREENEQYF.

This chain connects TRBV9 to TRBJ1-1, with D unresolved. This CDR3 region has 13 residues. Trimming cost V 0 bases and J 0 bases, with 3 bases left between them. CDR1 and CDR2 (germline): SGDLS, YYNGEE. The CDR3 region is CASSVVVNTEAFF. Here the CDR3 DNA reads TGTGCCAGCAGCGTAGTGGTGAACACTGAAGCTTTCTTT.

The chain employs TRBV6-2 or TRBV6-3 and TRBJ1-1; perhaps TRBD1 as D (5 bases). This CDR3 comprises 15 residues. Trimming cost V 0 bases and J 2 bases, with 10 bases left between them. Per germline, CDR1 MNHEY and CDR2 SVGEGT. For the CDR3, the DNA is TGTGCCAGCAGTTACTCGCGACAGCCTAACACTGAAGCTTTCTTT. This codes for CASSYSRQPNTEAFF.

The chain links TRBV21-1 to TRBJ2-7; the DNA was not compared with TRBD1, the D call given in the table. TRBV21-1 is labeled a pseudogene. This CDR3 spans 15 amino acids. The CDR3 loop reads CASRGGPDSTYEQYF. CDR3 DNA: TGTGCCAGCCGTGGTGGCCCGGACAGCACCTACGAGCAGTACTTC.

CDR3 bases: TGTGCCAGCAGCTTAGGTATACAGGGAAGCAATCAGCCCCAGCATTTT. Translated: CASSLGIQGSNQPQHF. The rearrangement uses TRBV7-2 and TRBJ1-5, with D tentatively TRBD1 (6 bases). The V end lost 1 base, the J end lost 1 base, and 11 bases lay between the germline ends. This CDR3 contains 16 residues. The germline gives CDR1 SGHTA, CDR2 FQGNSA.

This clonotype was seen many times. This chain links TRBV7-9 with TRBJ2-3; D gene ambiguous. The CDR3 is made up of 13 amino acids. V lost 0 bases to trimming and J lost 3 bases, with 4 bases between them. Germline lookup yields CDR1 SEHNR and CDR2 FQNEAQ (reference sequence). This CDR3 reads CASSLAATDTQYF. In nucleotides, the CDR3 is TGTGCCAGCAGCTTAGCGGCTACAGATACGCAGTATTTT.